These T cell receptor beta chains were read from a single sample in a study of T cell responses to AZD1222 COVID-19 vaccine. Sequencing used immunoSEQ multiplex PCR; TCRdb keeps in-frame clones, though not all of them. The table lists about 120,000 clones, roughly 90% of them singletons. Specimen: peripheral blood, collected on day 0 of AZD1222 vaccination. Receptors were obtained from an adult in good health. CDR3s include the opening cysteine and the closing phenylalanine or tryptophan. Each record gives: clone size, J gene, D gene, V gene, CDR3 DNA, CDR3 protein. D genes are given only for firm matches. Clone size is given for some rows only: seen once, a few or many times, or a class if the clone is expanded.

clone size: -; J gene: TRBJ1-1; D gene: -; V gene: TRBV7-2; CDR3 DNA: TGTGCCAGCAGTCGGACAGTGGCTACTGAAGCTTTCTTT; CDR3 protein: CASSRTVATEAFF
clone size: -; J gene: TRBJ1-1; D gene: -; V gene: TRBV6-4; CDR3 DNA: TGTGCCAGCAGTGAAAAAGGGGGCACTGAAGCTTTCTTT; CDR3 protein: CASSEKGGTEAFF
clone size: -; J gene: TRBJ1-1; D gene: -; V gene: TRBV6-5; CDR3 DNA: TGTGCCAGCAGTTACTCGCTTCTGGGGGTGAACACTGAAGCTTTCTTT; CDR3 protein: CASSYSLLGVNTEAFF
clone size: -; J gene: TRBJ1-2; D gene: TRBD1; V gene: TRBV4-3; CDR3 DNA: TGCGCCAGCAGCCAAGATCTGGGACAGGAATATAACTATGGCTACACCTTC; CDR3 protein: CASSQDLGQEYNYGYTF
clone size: -; J gene: TRBJ2-7; D gene: TRBD1; V gene: TRBV11-2; CDR3 DNA: TGTGCCAGCAGTTTGGGACAGGGGAGACCCTACGAGCAGTACTTC; CDR3 protein: CASSLGQGRPYEQYF
clone size: -; J gene: TRBJ2-1; D gene: -; V gene: TRBV7-3; CDR3 DNA: TGTGCCAGCAGCTGGGCCGGGGCAAATGAGCAGTTCTTC; CDR3 protein: CASSWAGANEQFF
clone size: -; J gene: TRBJ1-1; D gene: -; V gene: TRBV11-3; CDR3 DNA: TGTGCCAGCAGCTTAAATCCGGGGACTGAAGCTTTCTTT; CDR3 protein: CASSLNPGTEAFF
clone size: -; J gene: TRBJ2-7; D gene: -; V gene: TRBV4-1; CDR3 DNA: TGCGCCAGCAGCCAAGATTGGGGCGGGTATTCCTACGAGCAGTACTTC; CDR3 protein: CASSQDWGGYSYEQYF
clone size: -; J gene: TRBJ2-7; D gene: TRBD2; V gene: TRBV3-1/TRBV3-2; CDR3 DNA: TGTGCCAGCAGCCAATCAGCGGGGGACTACGAGCAGTACTTC; CDR3 protein: CASSQSAGDYEQYF
clone size: -; J gene: TRBJ2-4; D gene: -; V gene: TRBV18; CDR3 DNA: TGTGCCAGCTCACCATCCCCCGGCGGGGCCGGAATAAACATTCAGTACTTC; CDR3 protein: CASSPSPGGAGINIQYF
clone size: once; J gene: TRBJ2-5; D gene: TRBD1; V gene: TRBV5-1; CDR3 DNA: TGCGCCAGCAGCTTGGGACAGGGACCGCAAGAGACCCAGTACTTC; CDR3 protein: CASSLGQGPQETQYF
clone size: -; J gene: TRBJ1-1; D gene: -; V gene: TRBV4-3; CDR3 DNA: TGCGCCAGCAGCCAAGATCCGGACAGACGGAACACTGAAGCTTTCTTT; CDR3 protein: CASSQDPDRRNTEAFF
clone size: -; J gene: TRBJ1-3; D gene: -; V gene: TRBV13; CDR3 DNA: TGTGCCAGCAGCACAAGACGGGGACTCTCTGGAAACACCATATATTTT; CDR3 protein: CASSTRRGLSGNTIYF
clone size: -; J gene: TRBJ2-3; D gene: -; V gene: TRBV7-2; CDR3 DNA: TGTGCCAGCAGCGGGGCCAACACAGATACGCAGTATTTT; CDR3 protein: CASSGANTDTQYF
clone size: -; J gene: TRBJ1-2; D gene: -; V gene: TRBV20-1; CDR3 DNA: TGCAGTGCCAATGACGGTACAGACTACACCTTC; CDR3 protein: CSANDGTDYTF
clone size: -; J gene: TRBJ2-7; D gene: -; V gene: TRBV12-5; CDR3 DNA: TGTGCTAGTCGGCTGACCTACGAGCAGTACTTC; CDR3 protein: CASRLTYEQYF
clone size: -; J gene: TRBJ1-1; D gene: -; V gene: TRBV9; CDR3 DNA: TGTGCCAGCAGCCCCGTAGAGTGGATTTCCACTGAAGCTTTCTTT; CDR3 protein: CASSPVEWISTEAFF
clone size: -; J gene: TRBJ2-2; D gene: -; V gene: TRBV7-2; CDR3 DNA: TGTGCCAGCAGTCCCCATGGCACCGGGGAGCTGTTTTTT; CDR3 protein: CASSPHGTGELFF
clone size: -; J gene: TRBJ2-3; D gene: TRBD1; V gene: TRBV7-9; CDR3 DNA: TGTGCCAGCAGCCGGGACGACAGGGGCACAGATACGCAGTATTTT; CDR3 protein: CASSRDDRGTDTQYF
clone size: -; J gene: TRBJ2-1; D gene: -; V gene: TRBV7-9; CDR3 DNA: TGTGCCAGCAGCCTTAGAGGGGGCTCCTACAATGAGCAGTTCTTC; CDR3 protein: CASSLRGGSYNEQFF
clone size: -; J gene: TRBJ2-2; D gene: TRBD1; V gene: TRBV3-1/TRBV3-2; CDR3 DNA: TGTGCCAGCAGTCCCCGGGACAGTCCAACCGGGGAGCTGTTTTTT; CDR3 protein: CASSPRDSPTGELFF
clone size: -; J gene: TRBJ1-2; D gene: -; V gene: TRBV30; CDR3 DNA: TGTGCCTGGAGTGAAAGTCCCTATGGCTACACCTTC; CDR3 protein: CAWSESPYGYTF
clone size: once; J gene: TRBJ1-1; D gene: -; V gene: TRBV6-6; CDR3 DNA: TGTGCCAGCATGGACGCGGGGGACACTGAAGCTTTCTTT; CDR3 protein: CASMDAGDTEAFF
clone size: -; J gene: TRBJ2-3; D gene: TRBD2; V gene: TRBV5-4; CDR3 DNA: TGTGCCAGCAGCCATAAAGGCGGGGGGGCGAAGGGGAGCACAGATACGCAGTATTTT; CDR3 protein: CASSHKGGGAKGSTDTQYF
clone size: -; J gene: TRBJ1-3; D gene: TRBD1; V gene: TRBV10-3; CDR3 DNA: TGTGCCATCAGTGAGTCTGACGGCAGGGGGATCGCTGGAAACACCATATATTTT; CDR3 protein: CAISESDGRGIAGNTIYF
clone size: -; J gene: TRBJ1-4; D gene: -; V gene: TRBV13; CDR3 DNA: TGTGCCAGCAGCTCGTGGTTAGCCCGGGGGGAAAAACTGTTTTTT; CDR3 protein: CASSSWLARGEKLFF
clone size: -; J gene: TRBJ1-4; D gene: TRBD1; V gene: TRBV2; CDR3 DNA: TGTGCCAGCAGTGCCGGGACAGGGGGTGAAAAACTGTTTTTT; CDR3 protein: CASSAGTGGEKLFF
clone size: -; J gene: TRBJ1-2; D gene: -; V gene: TRBV18; CDR3 DNA: TGTGCCAGCTCACCAAATTCGGGCGCCACCTTC; CDR3 protein: CASSPNSGATF
clone size: -; J gene: TRBJ2-1; D gene: -; V gene: TRBV5-1; CDR3 DNA: TGCGCCAGCAGCCCCGGGCTGAGAAGCTCCTACAATGAGCAGTTCTTC; CDR3 protein: CASSPGLRSSYNEQFF
clone size: -; J gene: TRBJ1-1; D gene: -; V gene: TRBV5-4; CDR3 DNA: TGTGCCAGCAGCTTGTCGGGGGTCGCTTTCTTT; CDR3 protein: CASSLSGVAFF
clone size: -; J gene: TRBJ2-3; D gene: -; V gene: TRBV30; CDR3 DNA: TGTGCCTGGAGTGTAACGGGGGATACGCAGTATTTT; CDR3 protein: CAWSVTGDTQYF
clone size: -; J gene: TRBJ1-2; D gene: -; V gene: TRBV11-1; CDR3 DNA: TGTGCCAGCAGACCCGATGGAGGAGCTAACTATGGCTACACCTTC; CDR3 protein: CASRPDGGANYGYTF
clone size: -; J gene: TRBJ1-4; D gene: TRBD1; V gene: TRBV5-5; CDR3 DNA: TGTGCCAGCAGCCGCCCCCTACAGGGGCCAAATGAAAAACTGTTTTTT; CDR3 protein: CASSRPLQGPNEKLFF
clone size: -; J gene: TRBJ1-5; D gene: -; V gene: TRBV7-9; CDR3 DNA: TGTGCCAGCAGCTATGGTCGTCAGCCCCAGCATTTT; CDR3 protein: CASSYGRQPQHF
clone size: -; J gene: TRBJ2-7; D gene: -; V gene: TRBV6-5; CDR3 DNA: TGTGCCAGCAGCATTCAACAGGGACCCTACGAGCAGTACTTC; CDR3 protein: CASSIQQGPYEQYF
clone size: -; J gene: TRBJ1-6; D gene: -; V gene: TRBV30; CDR3 DNA: TGTGCCTGGAGTCTTGCGGTCCTCCCCCTCCACTTT; CDR3 protein: CAWSLAVLPLHF
clone size: -; J gene: TRBJ1-2; D gene: -; V gene: TRBV30; CDR3 DNA: TGTGCCTGGAGTCGGCATAACTATGGCTACACCTTC; CDR3 protein: CAWSRHNYGYTF
clone size: -; J gene: TRBJ2-1; D gene: -; V gene: TRBV9; CDR3 DNA: TGTGCCAGCAGCGATGGGGAAGGAGGGGAACACAATGAGCAGTTCTTC; CDR3 protein: CASSDGEGGEHNEQFF
clone size: -; J gene: TRBJ1-2; D gene: TRBD1; V gene: TRBV7-2; CDR3 DNA: TGTGCCAGCAGCGTTGACAGGGTCGGCTACACCTTC; CDR3 protein: CASSVDRVGYTF
clone size: -; J gene: TRBJ2-7; D gene: TRBD2; V gene: TRBV5-1; CDR3 DNA: TGCGCCAGCAGCCCCAATAGCCCGGGGGGTTGGGTTGAACACACAAACTACGAGCAGTACTTC; CDR3 protein: CASSPNSPGGWVEHTNYEQYF
clone size: -; J gene: TRBJ1-5; D gene: -; V gene: TRBV12-5; CDR3 DNA: TGTGCTAGTGGTTTGGGGCCCCGGAGACATTTT; CDR3 protein: CASGLGPRRHF
clone size: -; J gene: TRBJ2-2; D gene: -; V gene: TRBV7-9; CDR3 DNA: TGTGCCAGCAGCTTAAGTTCCGAGGCCGGGGAGCTGTTTTTT; CDR3 protein: CASSLSSEAGELFF
clone size: -; J gene: TRBJ1-1; D gene: TRBD1; V gene: TRBV7-9; CDR3 DNA: TGTGCCAGCAGCCGTCCCGGGACAGGGACGAGCGCTTTCTTT; CDR3 protein: CASSRPGTGTSAFF
clone size: -; J gene: TRBJ1-3; D gene: -; V gene: TRBV5-1; CDR3 DNA: TGCGCCAGCAGCTTGGAGGGGACGGGAAACACCATATATTTT; CDR3 protein: CASSLEGTGNTIYF
clone size: -; J gene: TRBJ1-2; D gene: -; V gene: TRBV5-4; CDR3 DNA: TGTGCCGGAAAGGGGGGGCTTGAGGTTGGCTACACCTTC; CDR3 protein: CAGKGGLEVGYTF
clone size: -; J gene: TRBJ2-6; D gene: -; V gene: TRBV6-5; CDR3 DNA: TGTGCCCTGAGTGTCCTCTCTGGGGCCAACGTCCTGACTTTC; CDR3 protein: CALSVLSGANVLTF
clone size: -; J gene: TRBJ2-7; D gene: TRBD1; V gene: TRBV4-1; CDR3 DNA: TGCGCCAGCAGCCAAGATGAAGGGACAGGGGACGAGCAGTACTTC; CDR3 protein: CASSQDEGTGDEQYF
clone size: -; J gene: TRBJ2-1; D gene: -; V gene: TRBV19; CDR3 DNA: TGTGCCAGTAGTATGTGGACAGTTACCGGGTACAATGAGCAGTTCTTC; CDR3 protein: CASSMWTVTGYNEQFF